This T cell receptor beta chain was documented in a study of blood T cell repertoires in COVID-19. Whole-study context: T cells, B-cell-depleted T cells, or PBMCs provided the cDNA or gDNA that served as material.

The data were produced by immunoSEQ multiplex PCR, yet TCRdb's version contains in-frame clones alone and is incomplete. Among roughly 520,000 clones listed, 70% to 90% were seen once. V trimming: 3 bases; J trimming: 6 bases; junction bases outside the gene matches: 5. CDR3 length equals 16 residues. The germline V gene encodes CDR1 LGHNA and CDR2 YSLEER. Participants, about 18 to 100 years old, spanned 24 US areas. In assigning cohorts, the study relied on participant-reported clinical history. Recovery among Cohort 3 donors was established by two negative PCRs, clearance, or symptom resolution. The chain employs TRBV4-3 and TRBJ2-1, with TRBD2 matching over 13 bases. What was sequenced was PBMCs or T cells enriched from blood (not recorded which). The sequence came from a middle-aged woman who had recovered from COVID-19. The CDR3 is CASSHGLAGDANEQFF. In DNA, the CDR3 is TGCGCCAGCAGCCATGGACTAGCGGGAGATGCCAATGAGCAGTTCTTC.